A selection of T cell receptor beta chains follows, all from one sample in a study of blood T cell repertoires in COVID-19. TCRdb's copy holds only in-frame clones and misses some; the assay was immunoSEQ multiplex PCR. The top ten hold roughly 6.5% of the sample, which has over 100,000 clones, under 90% seen once. The sample taken for sequencing was peripheral blood. All receptors derive from a woman aged 45 to 65 with acute or convalescent COVID-19. CDR3s include the opening cysteine and the closing phenylalanine or tryptophan. The D gene is left open where the match is weak. Rows may omit the clone size; those that give it use once, few, many or a size class.

D gene: -; CDR3 length: 13; clone size: -; J gene: TRBJ1-2; V gene: TRBV5-1; CDR3 DNA: TGCGCCAGCGGAAGTCGACAGGACTATGGCTACACCTTC; CDR3 protein: CASGSRQDYGYTF
D gene: -; CDR3 length: 16; clone size: -; J gene: TRBJ1-1; V gene: TRBV18; CDR3 DNA: TGTGCCAGCTCACCACCTGAGACAACCGCGAACACTGAAGCTTTCTTT; CDR3 protein: CASSPPETTANTEAFF
D gene: TRBD1; CDR3 length: 15; clone size: -; J gene: TRBJ1-6; V gene: TRBV19; CDR3 DNA: TGTGCCAGTAGCTCCGGGACAGTCTATAATTCACCCCTCCACTTT; CDR3 protein: CASSSGTVYNSPLHF
D gene: TRBD1; CDR3 length: 17; clone size: -; J gene: TRBJ1-2; V gene: TRBV5-8; CDR3 DNA: TGTGCCAGCAGCTTACCTAGGCGGGACAGGGGTTACTATGGCTACACCTTC; CDR3 protein: CASSLPRRDRGYYGYTF
D gene: TRBD1; CDR3 length: 17; clone size: -; J gene: TRBJ1-5; V gene: TRBV5-1; CDR3 DNA: TGCGCCAGCAGCCCGGGGACAGGGATGAGCGGCAATCAGCCCCAGCATTTT; CDR3 protein: CASSPGTGMSGNQPQHF
D gene: -; CDR3 length: 14; clone size: -; J gene: TRBJ1-5; V gene: TRBV5-1; CDR3 DNA: TGCGCCAGCAGCTTGGCAGTAGGGAGTCAGCCCCAGCATTTT; CDR3 protein: CASSLAVGSQPQHF
D gene: TRBD1; CDR3 length: 16; clone size: -; J gene: TRBJ1-4; V gene: TRBV28; CDR3 DNA: TGTGCCAGCAGCACATGGCAGGGGGGAGCTTGGGAAAAACTGTTTTTT; CDR3 protein: CASSTWQGGAWEKLFF
D gene: -; CDR3 length: 16; clone size: -; J gene: TRBJ1-1; V gene: TRBV7-8; CDR3 DNA: TGTGCCAGCAGCTTAGGATACAGGGCGGGAGACACTGAAGCTTTCTTT; CDR3 protein: CASSLGYRAGDTEAFF
D gene: -; CDR3 length: 13; clone size: -; J gene: TRBJ1-2; V gene: TRBV5-1; CDR3 DNA: TGCGCCAGCAGCTTGGTGGGTGGAGAGGGCTACACCTTC; CDR3 protein: CASSLVGGEGYTF
D gene: TRBD1; CDR3 length: 12; clone size: -; J gene: TRBJ1-4; V gene: TRBV15; CDR3 DNA: TGTGCCACCAGCAGATCAGGGGGGAAACTGTTTTTT; CDR3 protein: CATSRSGGKLFF
D gene: TRBD1; CDR3 length: 15; clone size: -; J gene: TRBJ1-3; V gene: TRBV6-5; CDR3 DNA: TGTGCCAGCACCTCAAGGGACAGGGAAATAATCACCATATATTTT; CDR3 protein: CASTSRDREIITIYF
D gene: TRBD2; CDR3 length: 14; clone size: -; J gene: TRBJ2-3; V gene: TRBV12-5; CDR3 DNA: TGTGCTAGTGGGCCGGGACTACCCACAGATACGCAGTATTTT; CDR3 protein: CASGPGLPTDTQYF
D gene: -; CDR3 length: 15; clone size: -; J gene: TRBJ2-3; V gene: TRBV2; CDR3 DNA: TGTGCCACCCAATTTAGGAGATCTAGCACAGATACGCAGTATTTT; CDR3 protein: CATQFRRSSTDTQYF
D gene: -; CDR3 length: 14; clone size: once; J gene: TRBJ2-2; V gene: TRBV18; CDR3 DNA: TGTGCCAGCTCACGGACAGCGAACACCGGGGAGCTGTTTTTT; CDR3 protein: CASSRTANTGELFF
D gene: -; CDR3 length: 17; clone size: -; J gene: TRBJ1-1; V gene: TRBV13; CDR3 DNA: TGTGCCAGCAGCTTAAGTCGTAATTGGGCCGCGAACACTGAAGCTTTCTTT; CDR3 protein: CASSLSRNWAANTEAFF
D gene: -; CDR3 length: 15; clone size: -; J gene: TRBJ2-2; V gene: TRBV24-1; CDR3 DNA: TGTGCCACCAGTGATTTCGGCAGGATAACCGGGGAGCTGTTTTTT; CDR3 protein: CATSDFGRITGELFF
D gene: -; CDR3 length: 15; clone size: -; J gene: TRBJ1-2; V gene: TRBV30; CDR3 DNA: TGTGCCTGGGTTCCCCGCGGGAGGATTTCGTATGGCTACACCTTC; CDR3 protein: CAWVPRGRISYGYTF
D gene: TRBD1; CDR3 length: 16; clone size: -; J gene: TRBJ2-7; V gene: TRBV30; CDR3 DNA: TGTGCCTGGAGTCCAGACCGCCCAGGGGGCGATTCCGAGCAGTACTTC; CDR3 protein: CAWSPDRPGGDSEQYF
D gene: -; CDR3 length: 14; clone size: -; J gene: TRBJ1-2; V gene: TRBV28; CDR3 DNA: TGTGCCAGCAGGCCCGGAGACGGAGTTTTTGGCTACACCTTC; CDR3 protein: CASRPGDGVFGYTF
D gene: TRBD2; CDR3 length: 14; clone size: -; J gene: TRBJ2-3; V gene: TRBV5-1; CDR3 DNA: TGCGCCAGCAGGAGCGGGGGGCCCGGAGATACGCAGTATTTT; CDR3 protein: CASRSGGPGDTQYF
D gene: -; CDR3 length: 15; clone size: -; J gene: TRBJ2-3; V gene: TRBV5-1; CDR3 DNA: TGCGCCAGCAGCTTGGTCGGGCGGGGCACAGATACGCAGTATTTT; CDR3 protein: CASSLVGRGTDTQYF